Sequencing of this TCR beta chain was carried out in a study of cytomegalovirus exposure and HLA in healthy donors. Regarding this clone: Its antigen is not identified.

CDR1 SQVTM and CDR2 ANQGSEA come from the germline V gene. The CDR3 totals 12 residues. Trimming left V 5 bases short and J 4 bases short, with 11 bases between. Use of 60 Vbeta and 13 Jbeta primers characterized the PCR. The method was immunoSEQ multiplex PCR; TCRdb's version includes in-frame clones alone and lacks a portion of them. The sample has some 150,000 clones; around 69% are singletons. Study results and limitations: Other equally common chains were less clonally expanded than HLA-associated TCR beta chains, a later analysis showed.

V is TRBV29-1 and J is TRBJ1-1, with D uncertain. Sequencing was performed on PBMCs. The TCR was taken from a man aged 55 to 70 in good health and CMV-seronegative. The CDR3 bases are TGCAGCGTTTCTGGCGGCGGCACTGAAGCTTTCTTT. Translating gives CSVSGGGTEAFF.